A few counts support the clone carrying this T cell receptor beta chain. Its antigen is undetermined. If no ophthalmopathy progression occurred within 18 months, Graves' hyperthyroidism was stable. Clinical symptoms, serum thyroxine, TRAb, thyroid ultrasound and orbital computed tomography informed diagnoses. This sample is drawn from a study of T cells in Graves' hyperthyroidism and ophthalmopathy. Points from the study as a whole: Among thyroid clonotypes expanded above 0.001, most also appeared in blood.

Germline CDR1 is LGHDT and CDR2 is YNNKEL (reference sequence). Trimming removed 1 base at V and 11 bases at J, with 14 bases between. The CDR3 totals 13 residues. Amplified TCR beta CDR3 regions came from RNA transcripts. The HTBI set primed first-round TCR CDR3 RT-PCR. Via MiXCR, TCRdb re-called the multiplex PCR reads, giving one row per CDR3 protein. The sample has 500,000 to 700,000 distinct CDR3 sequences, over 15% seen once. The gene calls are TRBV3-1 and TRBJ1-1, with D tentatively TRBD1 (6 bases). The TCR sequence derives from a woman in her late teens or twenties with Graves' hyperthyroidism. Sequences were obtained from blood. This chain's CDR3 is CASSQGWGQRAFF. As DNA, the CDR3 is TGTGCCAGCAGCCAAGGGTGGGGACAACGGGCTTTCTTT.